This is a list of T cell receptor beta chains from one sample in a study of Ad26.COV2.S vaccination and SARS-CoV-2 variants. Here immunoSEQ multiplex PCR was the method, and the copy in TCRdb shows in-frame clones only, minus some. The profile shows about 350,000 clones, around 84% of them singletons. The sequences come from peripheral blood, collected in a trial of Ad26.COV2.S vaccine versus placebo. These receptors came from a person between 18 and 59 years old who received the Ad26.COV2.S COVID-19 vaccine or a placebo. The conserved cysteine and the conserved F or W are not part of the CDR3 here.

J,V,CDR3
TRBJ1-1,TRBV24-1,ATSDKGTGSNTEAF
TRBJ2-5,TRBV5-1,ASSFFAETQY
TRBJ2-3,TRBV4-1,ASSQANAGDTQY
TRBJ1-3,TRBV9,ASSVTGTGNTIY
TRBJ1-6,TRBV5-1,ASSLMTGGLDSPLH
TRBJ2-7,TRBV7-8,ASSLGVRMDYEQY
TRBJ2-3,TRBV10-3,AITPGAARVSDTQY
TRBJ2-7,TRBV5-4,ASSLDRGSYEQY
TRBJ1-5,TRBV18,ASSPRQSSNQPQH
TRBJ1-5,TRBV9,ASGPAGANNQPQH
TRBJ2-3,TRBV5-1,ASSPLAGEGTDTQY
TRBJ2-7,TRBV7-8,ASSLGDRGLYEQY
TRBJ2-5,TRBV7-9,ASSPNAGGPMETQY
TRBJ1-2,TRBV5-5,ASSSDTWTFYGYT
TRBJ2-5,TRBV27,ASSLGRGGGETQY
TRBJ2-2,TRBV30,AWSVLNTGELF
TRBJ1-1,TRBV6-2/TRBV6-3,ASSSVGRVQGAEAF
TRBJ2-1,TRBV10-2,ASSEGTGDNEQF
TRBJ1-4,TRBV10-2,ASSDGTASNEKLF
TRBJ1-2,TRBV5-4,ASSLADRPGGYT
TRBJ1-1,TRBV12-2,ASRLIRGSGAF
TRBJ2-1,TRBV6-5,ATRASGAYNEQF
TRBJ2-5,TRBV30,AWSGGSGQRAGTQY
TRBJ2-1,TRBV6-2/TRBV6-3,ASSYSIEQF
TRBJ2-1,TRBV9,ASTPGHMTINEQF
TRBJ2-1,TRBV14,ASSQEDSIEQF